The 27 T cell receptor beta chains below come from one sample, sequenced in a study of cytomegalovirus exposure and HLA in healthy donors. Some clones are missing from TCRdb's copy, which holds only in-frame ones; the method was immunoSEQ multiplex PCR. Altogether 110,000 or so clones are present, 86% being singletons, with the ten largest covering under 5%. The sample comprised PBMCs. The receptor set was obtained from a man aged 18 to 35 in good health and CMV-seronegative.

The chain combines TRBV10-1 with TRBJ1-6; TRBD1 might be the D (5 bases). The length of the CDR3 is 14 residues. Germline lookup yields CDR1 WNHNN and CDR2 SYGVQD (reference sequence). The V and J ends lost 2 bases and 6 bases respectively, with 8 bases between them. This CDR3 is CASSERGSNSPLHF. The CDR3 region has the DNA TGCGCCAGCAGTGAGAGGGGATCTAATTCACCCCTCCACTTT.

CDR3 DNA: TGTGCCAGCAGCCTACCGACTAGCGGGGGGGCCAACACCGGGGAGCTGTTTTTT. Its protein is CASSLPTSGGANTGELFF. This chain links TRBV28 with TRBJ2-2, with 14 bases fitting TRBD2. Germline-derived CDR1 and CDR2 are MDHEN and SYDVKM. The V gene end was trimmed by 6 bases and the J gene end by 2 bases; junction bases not matched to a gene: 8. This CDR3 has 18 amino acids.

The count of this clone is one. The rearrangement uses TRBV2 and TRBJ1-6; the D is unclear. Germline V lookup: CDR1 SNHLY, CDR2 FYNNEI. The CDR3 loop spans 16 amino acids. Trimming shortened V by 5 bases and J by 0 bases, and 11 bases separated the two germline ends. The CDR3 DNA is TGTGCCAGCAGTTCCGACGGGAGCTCCTATAATTCACCCCTCCACTTT. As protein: CASSSDGSSYNSPLHF.

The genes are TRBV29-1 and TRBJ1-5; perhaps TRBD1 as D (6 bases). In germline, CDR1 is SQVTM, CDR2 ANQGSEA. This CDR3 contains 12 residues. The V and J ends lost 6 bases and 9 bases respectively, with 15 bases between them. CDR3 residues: CSVAEGQGPQHF. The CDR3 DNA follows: TGCAGCGTCGCAGAGGGACAAGGGCCCCAGCATTTT.

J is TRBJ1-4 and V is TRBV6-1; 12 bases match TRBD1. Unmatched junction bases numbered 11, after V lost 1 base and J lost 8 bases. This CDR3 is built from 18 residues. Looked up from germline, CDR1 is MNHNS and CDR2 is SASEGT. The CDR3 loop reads CASSEGDRGPGGREKLFF. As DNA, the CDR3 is TGTGCCAGCAGTGAAGGGGACAGGGGGCCAGGGGGCAGAGAAAAACTGTTTTTT.

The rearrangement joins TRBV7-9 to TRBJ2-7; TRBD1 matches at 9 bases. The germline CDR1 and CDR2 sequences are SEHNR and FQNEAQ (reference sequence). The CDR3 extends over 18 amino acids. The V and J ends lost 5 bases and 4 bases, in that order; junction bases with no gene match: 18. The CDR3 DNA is TGTGCCAGCAGCCCCTCCACCCCCGGGACAGGGCAAATATACGAGCAGTACTTC. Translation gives CASSPSTPGTGQIYEQYF.

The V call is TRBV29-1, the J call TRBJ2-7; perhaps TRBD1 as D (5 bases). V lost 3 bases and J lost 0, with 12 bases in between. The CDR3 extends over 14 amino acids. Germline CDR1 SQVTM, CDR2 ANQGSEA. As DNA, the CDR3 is TGCAGCGTTGAGGTGGGGCGGAGCTCCTACGAGCAGTACTTC. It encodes CSVEVGRSSYEQYF.

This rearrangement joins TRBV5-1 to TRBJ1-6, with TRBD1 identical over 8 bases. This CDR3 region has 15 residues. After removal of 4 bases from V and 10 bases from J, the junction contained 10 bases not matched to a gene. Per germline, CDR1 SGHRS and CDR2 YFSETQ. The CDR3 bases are TGCGCCAGCAGCAATCAGGGGAGGGACAGGTCACCCCTCCACTTT. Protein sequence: CASSNQGRDRSPLHF.

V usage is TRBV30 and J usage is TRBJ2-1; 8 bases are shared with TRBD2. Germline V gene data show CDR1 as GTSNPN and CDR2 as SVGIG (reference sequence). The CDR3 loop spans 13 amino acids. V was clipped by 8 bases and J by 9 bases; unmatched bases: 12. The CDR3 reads CAHRTGGRGEQFF. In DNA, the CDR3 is TGTGCCCACCGGACGGGAGGGCGGGGTGAGCAGTTCTTC.

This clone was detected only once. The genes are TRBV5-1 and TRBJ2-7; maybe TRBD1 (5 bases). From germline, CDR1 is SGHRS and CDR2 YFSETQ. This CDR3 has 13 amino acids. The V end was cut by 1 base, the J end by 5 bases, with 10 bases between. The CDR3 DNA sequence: TGCGCCAGCAGCTTGTATGGGGCAGACGAGCAGTACTTC. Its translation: CASSLYGADEQYF.

The CDR3 reads CASSSGQPPFYEQYF. The CDR3 DNA is TGTGCCAGCAGTTCGGGACAGCCCCCCTTCTACGAGCAGTACTTC. The J gene is TRBJ2-7, the V gene TRBV6-5; TRBD1 aligns across 7 bases. The germline CDR1 and CDR2 sequences are MNHEY and SVGAGI. There are 15 residues in the CDR3. With V trimmed by 4 bases and J by 3 bases, 9 bases remained unmatched.

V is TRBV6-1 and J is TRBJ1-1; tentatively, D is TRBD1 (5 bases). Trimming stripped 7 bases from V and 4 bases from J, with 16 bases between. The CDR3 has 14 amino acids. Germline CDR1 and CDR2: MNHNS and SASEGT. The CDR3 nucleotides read TGTGCCAGCAATCGGGGGGGATCGGGCACTGAAGCTTTCTTT. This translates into CASNRGGSGTEAFF.

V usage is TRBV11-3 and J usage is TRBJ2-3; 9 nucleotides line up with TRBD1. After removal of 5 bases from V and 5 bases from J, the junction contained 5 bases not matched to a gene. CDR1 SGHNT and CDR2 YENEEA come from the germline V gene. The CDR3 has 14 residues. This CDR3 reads CASSRTGAKDTQYF. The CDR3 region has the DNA TGTGCCAGCAGCAGGACAGGGGCGAAAGATACGCAGTATTTT.

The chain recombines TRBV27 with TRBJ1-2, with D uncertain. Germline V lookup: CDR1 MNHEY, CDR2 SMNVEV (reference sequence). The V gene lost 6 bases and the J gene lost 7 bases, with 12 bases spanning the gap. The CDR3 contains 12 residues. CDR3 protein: CASSLPGGGYTF. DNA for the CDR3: TGTGCCAGCAGCCTCCCAGGAGGTGGCTACACCTTC.

The chain's CDR3 is CASSLRQGGYGYTF. The CDR3 DNA reads as TGTGCCAGCAGCTTGAGGCAGGGTGGCTATGGCTACACCTTC. J is TRBJ1-2 and V is TRBV11-1, with D possibly TRBD1 on 5 matching bases. V dropped 3 bases and J dropped 4 bases, with 12 bases sitting between them. The CDR3 runs to 14 residues. Germline V gene lookup returns CDR1 SGHAT and CDR2 FQDESV (reference sequence).

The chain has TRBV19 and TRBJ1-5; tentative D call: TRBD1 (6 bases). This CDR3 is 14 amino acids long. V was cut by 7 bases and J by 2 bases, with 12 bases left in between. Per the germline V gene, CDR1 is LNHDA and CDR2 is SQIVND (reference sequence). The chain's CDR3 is CASTLRQGNQPQHF. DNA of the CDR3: TGTGCCAGTACCCTGAGACAGGGCAATCAGCCCCAGCATTTT.

CDR3 residues: CASSPHRRASGYEQYF. For the CDR3, the DNA is TGTGCCAGCAGCCCCCACCGTCGGGCTAGCGGCTACGAGCAGTACTTC. The chain recombines TRBV7-2 with TRBJ2-7; 7 bases map to TRBD2. With 5 bases clipped from V and 3 bases from J, the junction kept 13 bases outside the gene matches. The V gene's germline CDR1 is SGHTA and CDR2 FQGNSA. CDR3 length: 16 residues.

The CDR3 DNA sequence: TGTGCTAGTGGTTTCGGTCAGGGGGTAGAGACCCAGTACTTC. Translation gives CASGFGQGVETQYF. The J gene is TRBJ2-5, the V gene TRBV12-5; TRBD1 matches at 7 bases. The CDR3 extends over 14 amino acids. Germline V gene lookup returns CDR1 LGHNT and CDR2 FRNRAP. V trimming: 3 bases; J trimming: 4 bases; junction bases outside the gene matches: 5.

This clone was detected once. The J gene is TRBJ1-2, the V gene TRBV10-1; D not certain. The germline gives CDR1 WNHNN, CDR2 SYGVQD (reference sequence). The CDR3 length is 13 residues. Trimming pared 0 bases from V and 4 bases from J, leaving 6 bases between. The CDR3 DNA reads TGCGCCAGCAGTGAGTCGGGCAGCTATGGCTACACCTTC. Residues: CASSESGSYGYTF.

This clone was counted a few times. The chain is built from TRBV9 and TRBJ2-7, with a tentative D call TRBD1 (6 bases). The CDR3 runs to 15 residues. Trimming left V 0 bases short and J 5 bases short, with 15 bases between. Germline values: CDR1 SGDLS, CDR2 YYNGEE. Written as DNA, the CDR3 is TGTGCCAGCAGCGTAGGTATGGGGGCTCTCGACGAGCAGTACTTC. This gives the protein CASSVGMGALDEQYF.

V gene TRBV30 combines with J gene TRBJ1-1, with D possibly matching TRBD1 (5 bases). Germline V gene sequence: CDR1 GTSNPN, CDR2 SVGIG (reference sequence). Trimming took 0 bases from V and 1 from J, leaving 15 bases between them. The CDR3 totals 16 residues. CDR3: CAWSVARVGGNTEAFF. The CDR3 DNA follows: TGTGCCTGGAGTGTGGCCAGGGTCGGCGGGAACACTGAAGCTTTCTTT.

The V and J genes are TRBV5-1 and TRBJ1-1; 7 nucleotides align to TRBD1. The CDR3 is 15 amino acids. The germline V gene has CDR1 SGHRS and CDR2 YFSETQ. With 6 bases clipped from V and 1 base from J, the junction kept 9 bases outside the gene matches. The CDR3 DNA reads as TGCGCCAGCACTTTGGACAGGCTGGGGAACACTGAAGCTTTCTTT. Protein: CASTLDRLGNTEAFF.

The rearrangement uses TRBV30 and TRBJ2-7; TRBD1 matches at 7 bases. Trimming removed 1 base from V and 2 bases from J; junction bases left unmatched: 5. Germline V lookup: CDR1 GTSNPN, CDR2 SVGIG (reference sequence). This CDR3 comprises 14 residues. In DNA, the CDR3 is TGTGCCTGGAGTGGAGGGACAGAACCCTACGAGCAGTACTTC. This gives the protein CAWSGGTEPYEQYF.

The CDR3 DNA sequence: TGTGCCAGCAGCAAAGCGCCCAGGGGGCGCATTGGGGAGCTGTTTTTT. Encoded protein: CASSKAPRGRIGELFF. The J gene is TRBJ2-2, the V gene TRBV21-1; the table's D gene call, TRBD1, was not cross checked with the DNA. TRBV21-1 is tagged as a pseudogene. The length of the CDR3 is 16 residues.

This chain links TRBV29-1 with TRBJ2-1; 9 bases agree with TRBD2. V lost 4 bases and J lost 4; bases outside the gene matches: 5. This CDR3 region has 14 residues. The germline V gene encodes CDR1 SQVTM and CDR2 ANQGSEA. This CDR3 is CSVVAGGPYNEQFF. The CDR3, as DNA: TGCAGCGTTGTTGCGGGGGGGCCATACAATGAGCAGTTCTTC.

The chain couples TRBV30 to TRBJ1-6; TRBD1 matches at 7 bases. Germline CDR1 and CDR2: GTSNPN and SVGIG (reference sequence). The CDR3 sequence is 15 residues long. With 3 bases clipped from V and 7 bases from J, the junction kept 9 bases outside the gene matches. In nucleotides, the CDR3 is TGTGCCTGGAGGGGGACAGCGGTGCTGAATTCACCCCTCCACTTT. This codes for CAWRGTAVLNSPLHF. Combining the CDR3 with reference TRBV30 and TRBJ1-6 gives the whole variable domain SQTIHQWPATLVQPVGSPLSLECTVEGTSNPNLYWYRQAAGRGLQLLFYSVGIGQISSEVPQNLSASRPQDRQFILSSKKLLLSDSGFYLCAWRGTAVLNSPLHFGNGTRLTVT.

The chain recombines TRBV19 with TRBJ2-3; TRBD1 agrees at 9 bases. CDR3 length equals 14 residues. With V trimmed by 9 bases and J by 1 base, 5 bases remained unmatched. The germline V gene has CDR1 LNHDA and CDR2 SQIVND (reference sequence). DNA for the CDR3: TGTGCCAGCGTGGACAGGGGCCGCACAGATACGCAGTATTTT. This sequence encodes CASVDRGRTDTQYF.